This T cell receptor (beta chain) stems from a study of T cell repertoires in cytomegalovirus infection. Study summary: Epitope selection comprised recently identified HLA-C-restricted CMV epitopes and well-studied HLA-B-restricted CMV epitopes. The public TCR beta signatures pointed to both CMV infection and matching HLA type.

A single record per CDR3 protein comes from TCRdb applying MiXCR to the reads. In the table there are around 300,000 distinct CDR3 sequences, approximately 22% of which are singletons. The CDR3 extends over 14 amino acids. V gave up 6 bases and J gave up 11 bases, with 22 bases separating them. This clonotype occurred many times. What it binds is unknown. Study-level results: Individuals carrying CMV plus the relevant HLA were identified by cumulative frequency of public TCR beta families.

The source material was cultured PBMCs, sampled from culture after CMV antigen stimulation. This TCR derives from a human donor in good health (CMV status not recorded). Some clones in this sample may be carry-over from other donors' samples. This chain uses TRBV12-3 or TRBV12-4 with TRBJ1-1, with D uncertain. The DNA for the CDR3 is TGTGCCAGCAGGCTGTCTCCGGACGGCCTACGGGCTTTCTTT. This sequence encodes CASRLSPDGLRAFF.